This T cell receptor (beta chain) is from a study of blood T cells in healthy people across ages. Study-wide results and caveats: Higher diversity, along with more naive CD4+ cells, distinguished long-lived donors from aged donors. No one knew whether donors had CMV, which possibly confounded expanded clonotype changes.

On this clonotype: Its antigen is unknown.

Next came a second PCR, run for about 6 to 12 cycles, which used a sample-barcoded 5' primer along with a J-beta primer mix. Carrying 12 random nucleotides, a template-switch adaptor labeled each individual cDNA molecule. TCRdb processed the 5' RACE reads anew with MiXCR; each CDR3 protein has one entry. The sample consists of over 600,000 distinct CDR3 sequences, roughly 50% of them appearing once. This sequence originates from a man aged 35 to 55 in good health. Input material: blood.

The CDR3 region is CASRRDGEQFF. The CDR3 coding sequence is TGTGCCAGCAGACGCGACGGTGAGCAGTTCTTC. This chain joins TRBV6-2 or TRBV6-3 and TRBJ2-1; D gene ambiguous. CDR3 length equals 11 residues. V was clipped by 6 bases and J by 9 bases, with 9 bases between them. Germline assignment: CDR1 MNHEY and CDR2 SVGEGT.